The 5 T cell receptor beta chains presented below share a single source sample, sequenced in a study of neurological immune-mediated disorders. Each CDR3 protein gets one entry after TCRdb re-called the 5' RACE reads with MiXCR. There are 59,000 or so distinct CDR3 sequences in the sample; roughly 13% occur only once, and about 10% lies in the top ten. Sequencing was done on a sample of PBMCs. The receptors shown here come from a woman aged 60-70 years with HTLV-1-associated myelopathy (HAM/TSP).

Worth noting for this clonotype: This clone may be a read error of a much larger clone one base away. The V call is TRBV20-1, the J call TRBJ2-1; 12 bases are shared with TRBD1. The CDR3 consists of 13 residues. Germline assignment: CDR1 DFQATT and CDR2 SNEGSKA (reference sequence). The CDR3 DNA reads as TGCATTGGGGCGGGACAGGGGGCCTATGAGCAGTTCTTC. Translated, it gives CIGAGQGAYEQFF.

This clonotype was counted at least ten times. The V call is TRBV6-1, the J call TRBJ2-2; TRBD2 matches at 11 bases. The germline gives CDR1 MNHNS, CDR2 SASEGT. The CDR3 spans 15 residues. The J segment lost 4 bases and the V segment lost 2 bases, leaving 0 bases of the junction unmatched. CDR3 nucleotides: TGTGCCAGCAGTGAAACTAGCGGGAGCACCGGGGAGCTGTTTTTT. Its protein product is CASSETSGSTGELFF.

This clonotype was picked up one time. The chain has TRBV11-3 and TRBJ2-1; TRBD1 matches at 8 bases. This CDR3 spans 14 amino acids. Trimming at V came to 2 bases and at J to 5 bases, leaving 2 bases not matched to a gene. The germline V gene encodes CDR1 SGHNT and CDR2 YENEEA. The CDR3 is CASSLRGQDNEQFF. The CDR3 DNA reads TGTGCCAGCAGCTTACGGGGACAGGACAATGAGCAGTTCTTC.

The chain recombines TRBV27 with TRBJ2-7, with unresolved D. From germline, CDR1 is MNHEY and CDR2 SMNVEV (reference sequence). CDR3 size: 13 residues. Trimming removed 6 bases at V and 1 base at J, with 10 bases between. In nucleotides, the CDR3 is TGTGCCAGCAGAGACGGGCCGTCCTACGAGCAGTACTTC. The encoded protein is CASRDGPSYEQYF.

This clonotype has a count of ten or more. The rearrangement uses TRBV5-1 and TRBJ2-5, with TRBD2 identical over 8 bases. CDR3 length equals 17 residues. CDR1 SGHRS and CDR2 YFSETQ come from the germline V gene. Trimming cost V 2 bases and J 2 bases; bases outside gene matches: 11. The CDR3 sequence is CASSFAGSTSGQETQYF. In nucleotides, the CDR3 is TGCGCCAGCAGCTTTGCGGGATCAACTAGCGGTCAAGAGACCCAGTACTTC.